This T cell receptor (beta chain) appears in the sequencing data of a study of blood T cell repertoires in COVID-19. How the authors handled the data: Using reference gene primer amplification, nucleated cell counts were estimated. Clones were read by immunoSEQ multiplex PCR, and TCRdb kept only the in-frame ones, dropping some. D and trimming come from the DNA, and the V and J calls and clone size come from that table. The sample holds about 360,000 clones; 88% are singletons and the top ten take roughly 2%. Germline V gives CDR1 MNHNS, CDR2 SASEGT. V gave up 3 bases and J gave up 6 bases, with 17 bases separating them. CDR3 length: 15 residues.

The source of this sequence is a woman in her thirties or forties with acute COVID-19. Sample: PBMCs or T cells enriched from blood (not recorded which). The rearrangement joins TRBV6-1 to TRBJ2-5; perhaps TRBD2 as D (6 bases). The CDR3 is CASSDPGLGIKTQYF. The CDR3 DNA follows: TGTGCCAGCAGTGATCCGGGACTGGGGATAAAGACCCAGTACTTC.